The rows below give T cell receptor beta chains drawn from one sample of a study of T cell responses to AZD1222 COVID-19 vaccine. The method was immunoSEQ multiplex PCR; TCRdb's version includes in-frame clones alone and lacks a portion of them. The sample carries over 120,000 clones, roughly 90% recorded once. This material consisted of peripheral blood, taken 28 days after the second AZD1222 dose. The receptors derive from an adult who received the AZD1222 COVID-19 vaccine. Both conserved end residues are part of each CDR3. A D gene is named only where the DNA matches it firmly. A row's size may be missing; if present it is once, few, many or a size class.

v_gene	j_gene	abundance	d_gene	len	CDR3aa	CDR3nt
TRBV18	TRBJ2-3	.	TRBD1	15	CASSPPGTAIDTQYF	TGTGCCAGCTCACCCCCGGGGACAGCCATAGATACGCAGTATTTT
TRBV12-3/TRBV12-4	TRBJ2-7	.	.	13	CASSLVSTYEQYF	TGTGCCAGCTCCCTAGTTTCGACGTACGAGCAGTACTTC
TRBV28	TRBJ2-5	once	TRBD1	13	CASSGQGEETQYF	TGTGCCAGCAGTGGACAGGGAGAAGAGACCCAGTACTTC
TRBV19	TRBJ2-1	.	TRBD2	14	CASSTSGTYNEQFF	TGTGCCAGTAGTACTAGCGGAACCTACAATGAGCAGTTCTTC
TRBV11-3	TRBJ2-1	.	TRBD1	14	CASSFRQGSDEQFF	TGTGCCAGCAGCTTCCGACAGGGATCGGATGAGCAGTTCTTC
TRBV25-1	TRBJ2-7	.	.	14	CASSDQGLSYEQYF	TGTGCCAGCAGTGACCAGGGACTCTCCTACGAGCAGTACTTC
TRBV6-1	TRBJ2-7	.	TRBD2	15	CASSALSGYSYEQYF	TGTGCCAGCAGTGCGCTTAGCGGGTATTCCTACGAGCAGTACTTC
TRBV6-5	TRBJ1-2	.	TRBD1	14	CASSYVRQGGGYTF	TGTGCCAGCAGTTACGTTCGGCAGGGGGGCGGCTACACCTTC
TRBV28	TRBJ1-1	.	.	13	CASSSTNGAGAFF	TGTGCCAGCAGTTCGACGAACGGGGCAGGAGCTTTCTTT
TRBV29-1	TRBJ1-3	.	.	14	CSVQGRLAGNTIYF	TGCAGCGTCCAGGGAAGGTTGGCTGGAAACACCATATATTTT
TRBV7-9	TRBJ2-1	.	TRBD2	13	CASSGRTSDEQFF	TGTGCCAGCAGCGGACGGACTAGTGATGAGCAGTTCTTC
TRBV29-1	TRBJ1-1	few	.	13	CSVEARLNTEAFF	TGCAGCGTTGAAGCTCGACTAAACACTGAAGCTTTCTTT
TRBV30	TRBJ1-2	.	.	12	CAWTYSNYGYTF	TGTGCCTGGACTTATTCTAACTATGGCTACACCTTC
TRBV9	TRBJ2-2	once	TRBD2	18	CASSPGLAGASGTGELFF	TGTGCCAGCAGCCCGGGACTAGCGGGAGCTTCGGGGACCGGGGAGCTGTTTTTT
TRBV3-1/TRBV3-2	TRBJ2-7	.	TRBD1	15	CASSHHGQAIYEQYF	TGTGCCAGCAGCCACCACGGACAGGCGATCTACGAGCAGTACTTC
TRBV29-1	TRBJ2-7	.	.	13	CSVGREWGYEQYF	TGCAGCGTTGGGAGAGAGTGGGGGTACGAGCAGTACTTC
TRBV4-3	TRBJ2-2	.	.	16	CASSLNSDPNTGELFF	TGCGCCAGCAGCCTTAACAGCGACCCGAACACCGGGGAGCTGTTTTTT
TRBV28	TRBJ1-2	once	TRBD1	17	CASSSIRDRQRFGGYTF	TGTGCCAGCAGTTCCATCCGGGACAGACAACGATTTGGAGGCTACACCTTC
TRBV6-5	TRBJ1-5	once	TRBD1	16	CASSCYGQGEGQPQHF	TGTGCCAGCAGTTGTTACGGACAGGGTGAGGGTCAGCCCCAGCATTTT
TRBV27	TRBJ2-7	.	.	13	CASSTPPVTEQYF	TGTGCCAGCAGTACACCTCCTGTCACCGAGCAGTACTTC